The 16 T cell receptor beta chains given below trace back to one sample, sequenced in a study of HIV-infected children after antiretroviral therapy interruption. Noted treatment: PENTA 11 planned treatment interruption arm or continuous ART arm. A 3' RACE protocol on RNA, with unique molecular identifiers, produced the TCR library. In TCRdb, the 3' RACE reads were re-called with MiXCR into one record per CDR3 protein. In the table there are some 51,000 distinct CDR3 sequences, 4.3% of which are singletons. Sample: CD45RA+ CD4+ T cells from PBMCs, pooled from several time points, taken from a donor given antiretroviral therapy, either interrupted or continuous. Sample subset: naive CD4+ CD45RA+ CD45RO- T cells. The receptors shown here come from a pool of human donors with HIV.

This clonotype was observed a few times. The genes are TRBV6-4 and TRBJ2-1, with 7 bases matching TRBD2. In germline, CDR1 is MRHNA, CDR2 SNTAGT. Losses at the gene ends were 4 bases for V and 2 bases for J; bases not matched to a gene: 2. The CDR3 loop spans 14 amino acids. The CDR3 DNA reads as TGTGCCAGCAGTGCTGGACTAGCCTACAATGAGCAGTTCTTC. This codes for CASSAGLAYNEQFF.

At least ten counts were recorded for this clonotype. This chain uses TRBV3-1 with TRBJ1-3; unclear D gene. Germline V gene lookup returns CDR1 LGHDT and CDR2 YNNKEL (reference sequence). CDR3 length: 16 residues. With 6 bases removed from V and 0 bases from J, the gap between germline ends came to 15 bases. The CDR3, as DNA: TGTGCCAGCAGTCAGCTGTTCAGAGGCTCTGGAAACACCATATATTTT. It yields the protein CASSQLFRGSGNTIYF.

This clonotype was counted many times. J is TRBJ2-1 and V is TRBV9, with 10 bases that match TRBD1. Trimming took 4 bases from V and 1 from J; bases not matched to a gene: 2. CDR1 is SGDLS, CDR2 YYNGEE, per germline. This CDR3 is 15 amino acids long. The CDR3 loop reads CASSPGQGSYNEQFF. Here the CDR3 DNA reads TGTGCCAGCAGCCCGGGACAGGGGTCCTACAATGAGCAGTTCTTC.

This clonotype was seen ten or more times. This chain joins TRBV29-1 and TRBJ1-2; D gene uncertain. V was clipped by 1 base and J by 8 bases, with 14 bases between them. CDR1 is SQVTM and CDR2 is ANQGSEA in the germline V gene. CDR3 size: 13 residues. In DNA form, the CDR3 reads TGCAGCGTTGAAGGTGGAGCAAAGCGAGGCTACACCTTC. Translated, it gives CSVEGGAKRGYTF.

Of note for this clonotype: One end of the junction does not line up with germline, which may come from a read error. The chain has TRBV19 and TRBJ2-3; D not resolved. Per the germline V gene, CDR1 is LNHDA and CDR2 is SQIVND (reference sequence). There are 10 residues in the CDR3. DNA of the CDR3: TGTGCCAGCAGTCCTCCCACCTTGTACTTT. Protein: CASSPPTLYF. Together with reference TRBV19 and TRBJ2-3, the CDR3 gives the full variable domain: DGGITQSPKYLFRKEGQNVTLSCEQNLNHDAMYWYRQDPGQGLRLIYYSQIVNDFQKGDIAEGYSVSREKKESFPLTVTSAQKNPTAFYLCASSPPTLYFGPGTRLTVL.

This clonotype was counted a few times. The rearrangement joins TRBV7-2 to TRBJ2-7, with 11 positions matching TRBD1. V shed 3 bases, J shed 6 bases, and the junction held 1 base outside the gene matches. The germline V gene encodes CDR1 SGHTA and CDR2 FQGNSA. The CDR3 totals 13 residues. The CDR3 loop reads CASSFGTGGEQYF. For the CDR3, the DNA is TGTGCCAGCAGCTTCGGGACAGGGGGCGAGCAGTACTTC.

This clonotype was recorded many times. V is TRBV11-2 and J is TRBJ2-7, with TRBD2 as a possible D gene (7 bases). Trimming removed 6 bases from V and 2 bases from J, with 23 bases in between. This CDR3 spans 17 amino acids. Germline V CDR1 and CDR2: SGHAT, FQNNGV. The DNA of the CDR3 is TGTGCCAGCAGTCTCGGGGGCGGGGGCGCTGTCGCCTACGAGCAGTACTTC. Protein sequence: CASSLGGGGAVAYEQYF.

This chain links TRBV12-3 or TRBV12-4 with TRBJ2-3, with D perhaps TRBD2 (5 bases). The V end lost 5 bases, the J end lost 4 bases, and 10 bases lay between the germline ends. The CDR3 spans 13 residues. In DNA, the CDR3 is TGTGCCAGCAGTCTGGACTTTCCAGATACGCAGTATTTT. This sequence encodes CASSLDFPDTQYF.

This clonotype was observed many times. The J gene is TRBJ2-1, the V gene TRBV6-9; 8 bases align to TRBD2. V shed 6 bases, J shed 4 bases, and the junction held 17 bases outside the gene matches. Germline V CDR1 and CDR2: MNHGY, SVAAGI. CDR3 size: 18 residues. The CDR3 DNA is TGTGCCAGCAGACCGCATGTGAGCGGGGGCGTAGGGTACAATGAGCAGTTCTTC. Protein sequence: CASRPHVSGGVGYNEQFF.

Ten or more counts support this clonotype. The CDR3 bases are TGTGCCAGCAGGACTAGCGCCCCAGATACGCAGTATTTT. Translating it yields CASRTSAPDTQYF. The chain carries TRBV11-2 and TRBJ2-3, with 8 positions matching TRBD2. The length of the CDR3 is 13 residues. The germline V gene encodes CDR1 SGHAT and CDR2 FQNNGV. Trimming cost V 6 bases and J 4 bases; bases outside gene matches: 3.

This clonotype was detected many times. The chain is built from TRBV12-3 or TRBV12-4 and TRBJ2-3, with a possible D match to TRBD1 (5 bases). V shed 10 bases and J shed 4 bases, with 15 bases lying between them. CDR3 length equals 13 residues. CDR3 protein: CATSGNTADTQYF. The CDR3 coding sequence is TGTGCCACTTCAGGGAACACGGCAGATACGCAGTATTTT.

This clonotype was detected a few times. The gene calls are TRBV28 and TRBJ2-7; tentative D call: TRBD1 (5 bases). The germline gives CDR1 MDHEN, CDR2 SYDVKM. The CDR3 covers 15 residues. V was cut by 3 bases and J by 0 bases, with 12 bases left in between. CDR3 residues: CASSLGQASSYEQYF. The CDR3 DNA sequence: TGTGCCAGCAGTTTGGGGCAGGCTAGCTCCTACGAGCAGTACTTC.

This clonotype was seen ten or more times. The chain combines TRBV6-6 with TRBJ2-7, with 7 bases aligning to TRBD1. The germline V gene has CDR1 MNHNY and CDR2 SVGAGI (reference sequence). The V segment lost 6 bases and the J segment 3 bases; nucleotides outside the gene matches: 2. This CDR3 spans 12 amino acids. CDR3 bases: TGTGCCAGCAGAGGGGGCGGCTACGAGCAGTACTTC. Translating gives CASRGGGYEQYF.

This clonotype was recorded a few times. The chain couples TRBV24-1 to TRBJ2-7; D call uncertain. The CDR3 spans 14 residues. Germline CDR1 reads KGHDR; CDR2 reads SFDVKD. Trimming left V 4 bases short and J 2 bases short, with 11 bases between. In DNA form, the CDR3 reads TGTGCCACCAGTGAAGGGCGGCCGCCCTACGAGCAGTACTTC. Translated, it gives CATSEGRPPYEQYF.

The V and J genes are TRBV6-5 and TRBJ2-6; TRBD1 aligns across 9 bases. V trimming: 6 bases; J trimming: 1 base; junction bases outside the gene matches: 13. The CDR3 spans 19 residues. Per germline, CDR1 MNHEY and CDR2 SVGAGI. For the CDR3, the DNA is TGTGCCAGCAGCAACCCGGGACAGGGCATCTTATCTGGGGCCAACGTCCTGACTTTC. As protein: CASSNPGQGILSGANVLTF.

Ten or more counts support this clonotype. The chain combines TRBV12-5 with TRBJ2-1; D uncertain. CDR1 and CDR2 from the germline V gene are LGHNT and FRNRAP. V was trimmed by 1 base and J by 4 bases, leaving 5 bases between them. This CDR3 comprises 13 residues. CDR3 nucleotides: TGTGCTAGTGGTTTGGCTTCGTACAATGAGCAGTTCTTC. Translated, it gives CASGLASYNEQFF.